Included here is one T cell receptor (beta chain) sequence, with context. These data belong to a study of blood T cell repertoires in COVID-19. Profiling relied on immunoSEQ multiplex PCR, and the TCRdb table lists in-frame clones only, not all of them. The repertoire holds 65,000 to 70,000 clones, with 85% to 90% as singletons. The CDR3 extends over 13 amino acids. V was clipped by 8 bases and J by 3 bases, with 11 bases between them. Looked up from germline, CDR1 is MGHDK and CDR2 is SYGVNS. The material sequenced was peripheral blood. The sequence was collected from a man aged 45-65 years with acute or convalescent COVID-19. V usage is TRBV25-1 and J usage is TRBJ1-5, with no clear D. The CDR3 bases are TGTGCCAGCCAGTCAGGATTCAATCAGCCCCAGCATTTT. Its protein product is CASQSGFNQPQHF.